The entry below describes one T cell receptor (beta chain). Measured with immunoSEQ multiplex PCR; TCRdb has only the in-frame clones, and not every one. The table shows tens of thousands of clones, with more than 85% occurring only once. This entry is derived from a study of blood T cell repertoires in COVID-19. V was clipped by 0 bases and J by 9 bases; unmatched bases: 6. CDR1 is SGHTA, CDR2 FQGNSA, per germline. The CDR3 is 14 amino acids. Sequenced: peripheral blood. This receptor was taken from a woman at least 80 years old with acute or convalescent COVID-19. V and J are TRBV7-2 and TRBJ2-7; 9 bases fit TRBD1. The CDR3 loop is CASSLAGTGRGQYF. The CDR3 DNA is TGTGCCAGCAGCTTAGCCGGGACAGGGAGGGGGCAGTACTTC.